This note documents a single TCR beta chain sequence. Assay used: immunoSEQ multiplex PCR; TCRdb lists only in-frame clones, some missing. Among about 2.2 million clones listed, over 85% were seen once. CDR3 length equals 18 residues. Trimming took 5 bases from V and 8 from J, leaving 27 bases between them. CDR1 is SEHNR, CDR2 FQNEAQ, per germline (reference sequence). The data originate from a study of shared clonotypes between healthy human individuals. Naive-designated CD8 cells lacked CD45RO, were positively enriched for CCR7, and omitted terminally differentiated effector memory CD45RA+ cells. The receptor was isolated from a man between 18 and 35 years old in good health. Some clones in this sample may be carry-over from other donors' samples. Source material: naive CD8+ T cells from PBMCs. The rearrangement joins TRBV7-9 to TRBJ1-4; D might be TRBD1 (5 bases). CDR3 bases: TGTGCCAGCAGCGGAACCCGCCCGGGGGGGGTACGCGAGGAAAAACTGTTTTTT. Translation gives CASSGTRPGGVREEKLFF.